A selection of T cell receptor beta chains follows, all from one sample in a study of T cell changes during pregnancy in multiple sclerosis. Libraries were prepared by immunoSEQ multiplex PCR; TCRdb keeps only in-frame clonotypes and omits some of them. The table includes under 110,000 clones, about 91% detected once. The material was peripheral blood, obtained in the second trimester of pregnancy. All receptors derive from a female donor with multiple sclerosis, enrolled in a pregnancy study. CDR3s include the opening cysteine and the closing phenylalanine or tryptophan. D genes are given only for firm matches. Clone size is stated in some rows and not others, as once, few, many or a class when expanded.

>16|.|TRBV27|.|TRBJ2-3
TGTGCCAGCAGTTTACGAGCGGGTCTTGGCACAGATACGCAGTATTTT
CASSLRAGLGTDTQYF
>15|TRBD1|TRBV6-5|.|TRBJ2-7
TGTGCCAGCAGTTACACAGGGGATGCCCTACGAAAGCAGTACTTC
CASSYTGDALRKQYF
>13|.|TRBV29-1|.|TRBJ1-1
TGCAGCGTTGAGGTGGGCATGAACACTGAAGCTTTCTTT
CSVEVGMNTEAFF
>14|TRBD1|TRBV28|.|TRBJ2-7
TGTGCCAGCAGGGGGACAGCGTTCTCCTACGAGCAGTACTTC
CASRGTAFSYEQYF
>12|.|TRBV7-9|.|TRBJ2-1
TGTGCCAGCAGCTTATTCGAGAATGAGCAGTTCTTC
CASSLFENEQFF
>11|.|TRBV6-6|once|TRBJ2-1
TGTGCCAGCATCGAGGGAATTGAGCAGTTCTTC
CASIEGIEQFF
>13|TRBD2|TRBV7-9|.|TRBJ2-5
TGTGCCAGCAGCTGGACTAGTGGGGAGACCCAGTACTTC
CASSWTSGETQYF
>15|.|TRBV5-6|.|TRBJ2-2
TGTGCCAGCAGCTTGGGGTCCAGGGCGCACGGGGAGCTGTTTTTT
CASSLGSRAHGELFF
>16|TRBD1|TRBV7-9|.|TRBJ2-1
TGTGCCAGCAGCTTAGCTAAGACAGGGGGGAACAATGAGCAGTTCTTC
CASSLAKTGGNNEQFF
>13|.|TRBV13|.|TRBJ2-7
TGTGCCAGCAGCTTGCGAGGGCCTCGGGAGCAGTACTTC
CASSLRGPREQYF
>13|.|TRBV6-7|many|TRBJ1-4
TGTGCCAGCGATGTCAGGGTTCGGGAAAAACTGTTTTTT
CASDVRVREKLFF
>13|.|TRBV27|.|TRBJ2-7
TGTGCCAGCAGCCCTGGGGCAGGTTTCGAGCAGTACTTC
CASSPGAGFEQYF
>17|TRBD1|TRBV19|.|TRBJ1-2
TGTGCCAGTAGTTCGTCCCGGTGGACAGGGGATCACTATGGCTACACCTTC
CASSSSRWTGDHYGYTF
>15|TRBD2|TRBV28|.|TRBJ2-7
TGTGCCAGCAGTTTAGGGGGACTAACCTCCTACGAGCAGTACTTC
CASSLGGLTSYEQYF
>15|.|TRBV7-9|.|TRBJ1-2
TGTGCCAGCAGCACACAGTCGGCTGGGAGTTATGGCTACACCTTC
CASSTQSAGSYGYTF
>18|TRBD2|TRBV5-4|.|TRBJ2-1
TGTGCCAGCAGCTTGACCATTTTGAGTAGCGGGTCCTACAATGAGCAGTTCTTC
CASSLTILSSGSYNEQFF
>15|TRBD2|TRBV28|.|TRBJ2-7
TGTGCCAGCAGTTTAGGGCAGGGAGGGACCTACGAGCAGTACTTC
CASSLGQGGTYEQYF
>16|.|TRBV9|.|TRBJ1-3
TGTGCCAGCAGCGACAGGGAATGGGCTTCTGGAAACACCATATATTTT
CASSDREWASGNTIYF
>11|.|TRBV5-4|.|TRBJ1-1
TGTGCCAGCAGCTTGGCCGGGGAAGCTTTCTTT
CASSLAGEAFF
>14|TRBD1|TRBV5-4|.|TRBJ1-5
TGTGCCAGCAGCATACAGGGGGCTGGACAGCCCCAGCATTTT
CASSIQGAGQPQHF
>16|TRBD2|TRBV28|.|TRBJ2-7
TGTGCCAGCAGTTTAGGTGGGACTAGCGGGTTGAACGAGCAGTACTTC
CASSLGGTSGLNEQYF
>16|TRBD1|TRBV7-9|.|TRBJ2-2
TGTGCCAGCAGGAAAACAGGGGGCCCCAACACCGGGGAGCTGTTTTTT
CASRKTGGPNTGELFF
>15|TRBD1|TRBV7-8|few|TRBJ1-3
TGTGCCAGCAGCCTCCCGGCAGGGGGAGGAAACACCATATATTTT
CASSLPAGGGNTIYF
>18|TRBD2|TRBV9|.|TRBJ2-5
TGTGCCAGCAGCGTAAGTGGGACTAGCGGGAGGTCCCAAGAGACCCAGTACTTC
CASSVSGTSGRSQETQYF
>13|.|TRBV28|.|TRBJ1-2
TGTGCCAGCAGTTTAAACCGGGGTAAAGGCTACACCTTC
CASSLNRGKGYTF
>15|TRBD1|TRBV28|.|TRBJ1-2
TGTGCCAGCAGTCCACCGGGACAGGGGATCGGGGGCTACACCTTC
CASSPPGQGIGGYTF
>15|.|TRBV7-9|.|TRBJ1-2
TGTGCCAGCAGCCCCCAGGGTGCCCTTGGCTATGGCTACACCTTC
CASSPQGALGYGYTF
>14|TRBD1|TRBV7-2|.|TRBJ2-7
TGTGCCAGCAGCTTAGGGGACAGACTTTACGAGCAGTACTTC
CASSLGDRLYEQYF
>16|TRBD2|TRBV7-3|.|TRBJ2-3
TGTGCCAGCAGCGCAACGGGACTAGCGGCCACTGATACGCAGTATTTT
CASSATGLAATDTQYF
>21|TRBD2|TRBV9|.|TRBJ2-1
TGTGCCAGCAGCGCCCGCCACGGACTAGCGGGAGGGCCCTCCAACTACAATGAGCAGTTCTTC
CASSARHGLAGGPSNYNEQFF
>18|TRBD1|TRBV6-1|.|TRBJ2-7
TGTGCCAGCAGTGAACTGGGACAGGGGTATCGGGAGGCCTACGAGCAGTACTTC
CASSELGQGYREAYEQYF
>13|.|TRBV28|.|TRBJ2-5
TGTGCCAGCAGGCAGGCCCGCAGGGAGACCCAGTACTTC
CASRQARRETQYF
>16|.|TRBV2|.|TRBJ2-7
TGTGCCAGCAGAGAAGCTCTGGTGGTTCAGGTCTACGAGCAGTACTTC
CASREALVVQVYEQYF
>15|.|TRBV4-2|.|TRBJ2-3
TGTGCCAGCAGCCAAGTTGGCGGGAGCACAGATACGCAGTATTTT
CASSQVGGSTDTQYF
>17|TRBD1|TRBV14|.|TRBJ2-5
TGTGCCAGCAGCCAGGTTGCCGGGACAGGGGGCCAAGAGACCCAGTACTTC
CASSQVAGTGGQETQYF
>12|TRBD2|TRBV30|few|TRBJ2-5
TGTGCCTGGAAACTAGCGGCAGAGACCCAGTACTTC
CAWKLAAETQYF
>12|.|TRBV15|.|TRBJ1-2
TGTGCCACCAGTCTACAGTTCGCTGGCTACACCTTC
CATSLQFAGYTF
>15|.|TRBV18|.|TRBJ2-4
TGTGCCAGCTCACCAAAGACTCTAGCCAAAAACATTCAGTACTTC
CASSPKTLAKNIQYF
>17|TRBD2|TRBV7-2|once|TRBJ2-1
TGTGCCAGCAGTTGGACCGGGACTAGCGGAGCCTACAATGAGCAGTTCTTC
CASSWTGTSGAYNEQFF
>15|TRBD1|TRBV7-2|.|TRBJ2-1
TGTGCCAGCAGCGTAACCAGGGGGCCCAGGGATGAGCAGTTCTTC
CASSVTRGPRDEQFF
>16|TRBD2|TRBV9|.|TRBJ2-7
TGTGCCAGCAGCGTAGGACTAGCGGGTACCTCCTACGAGCAGTACTTC
CASSVGLAGTSYEQYF
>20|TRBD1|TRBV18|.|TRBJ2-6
TGTGCCAGCTCACCCCAGGGGTTGCGGGACAGGTACTCTGGGGCCAACGTCCTGACTTTC
CASSPQGLRDRYSGANVLTF
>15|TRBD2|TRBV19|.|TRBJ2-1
TGTGCCAGTGATCCCGGGACTAGCGCCTACAATGAGCAGTTCTTC
CASDPGTSAYNEQFF
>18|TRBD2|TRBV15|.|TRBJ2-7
TGTGCCACCAGCAGACGCCGGGGGGGTTTGGCGGTAACCTACGAGCAGTACTTC
CATSRRRGGLAVTYEQYF
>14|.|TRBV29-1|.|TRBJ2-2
TGCAGCGCCAGCCATGGAGCGACGTTCGGGGAGCTGTTTTTT
CSASHGATFGELFF
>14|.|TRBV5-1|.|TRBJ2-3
TGCGCCAGCAGCTTGGTACAGTACACAGATACGCAGTATTTT
CASSLVQYTDTQYF
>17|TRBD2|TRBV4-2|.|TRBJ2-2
TGTGCCAGCAGCCAAGCCCGAGCGGGAGGTAACACCGGGGAGCTGTTTTTT
CASSQARAGGNTGELFF
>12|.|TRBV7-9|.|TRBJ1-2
TGTGCCAGCAGCTTAGACGGACAGCGCTACACCTTC
CASSLDGQRYTF
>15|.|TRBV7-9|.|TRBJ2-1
TGTGCCAGCAGCCCGATAGGAGGAGAAATCAATGAGCAGTTCTTC
CASSPIGGEINEQFF
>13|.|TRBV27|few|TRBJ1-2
TGTGCCAGCAGCCTAGGGGCAGGCTATGGCTACACCTTC
CASSLGAGYGYTF
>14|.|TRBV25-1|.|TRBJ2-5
TGTGCCAGCAGTGAAATAGGGGACCAAGAGACCCAGTACTTC
CASSEIGDQETQYF
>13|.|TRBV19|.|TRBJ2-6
TGTGCCAGTAGTTCAACAGGGGCCAACGTCCTGACTTTC
CASSSTGANVLTF
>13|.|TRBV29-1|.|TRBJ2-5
TGCAGCGTTTCTCGGGGGGCAGGAGAGACCCAGTACTTC
CSVSRGAGETQYF
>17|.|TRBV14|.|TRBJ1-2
TGTGCCAGCAGCCAAGGTCACCTGGGGCCGTCCTCCTATGGCTACACCTTC
CASSQGHLGPSSYGYTF
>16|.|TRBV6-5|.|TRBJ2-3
TGTGCCAGCAGTTACAAGCCTCCCACCCTCACAGATACGCAGTATTTT
CASSYKPPTLTDTQYF